Presented here are 18 T cell receptor beta chains from one specimen sequenced in a study of blood T cell repertoires in COVID-19. This table comes from immunoSEQ multiplex PCR, and its TCRdb copy is limited to in-frame clones, with some not included. The data hold under 300,000 clones, with roughly nine tenths observed a single time. The specimen was peripheral blood. Receptor source: a man in his 60s with acute or convalescent COVID-19.

The chain joins TRBV28 to TRBJ2-7; D not resolved. V was shortened by 6 bases and J by 3 bases, with 12 bases between the two germline ends. The length of the CDR3 is 13 residues. CDR1 and CDR2 from the germline V gene are MDHEN and SYDVKM. CDR3 nucleotide sequence: TGTGCCAGCAGAGAATCAAACAGCTACGAGCAGTACTTC. This gives the protein CASRESNSYEQYF.

This chain connects TRBV10-2 to TRBJ1-5, with 12 bases fitting TRBD1. There are 15 residues in the CDR3. Germline CDR1 is WSHSY and CDR2 is SAAADI. With V trimmed by 6 bases and J by 7 bases, 7 bases remained unmatched. As DNA, the CDR3 is TGCGCCAGCAGGCCGGGGACAGGGGGCATGCAGCCCCAGCATTTT. Translation: CASRPGTGGMQPQHF.

The genes are TRBV7-9 and TRBJ2-5; D possibly corresponds to TRBD1 (7 bases). The CDR3 spans 16 residues. Trimming pared 5 bases from V and 2 bases from J, leaving 18 bases between. Germline CDR1 and CDR2: SEHNR and FQNEAQ (reference sequence). CDR3 amino acids: CASSPPGRGAQETQYF. In nucleotides, the CDR3 is TGTGCCAGCAGCCCCCCGGGCAGGGGGGCGCAAGAGACCCAGTACTTC.

This chain joins TRBV7-3 and TRBJ1-1; tentative D call: TRBD1 (5 bases). V lost 0 bases and J 5 bases, leaving 13 bases between the germline ends. The germline V gene encodes CDR1 SGHTA and CDR2 FQGTGA. The CDR3 loop spans 15 amino acids. The DNA of the CDR3 is TGTGCCAGCAGCTTAACAGGACGCGGGGGTACTGAAGCTTTCTTT. It encodes CASSLTGRGGTEAFF.

The chain joins TRBV5-5 to TRBJ2-6, with a tentative D call TRBD2 (5 bases). CDR1 and CDR2 from the germline V gene are SGHKS and YYEKEE (reference sequence). Deletions cut 4 bases from V and 2 bases from J, with 16 bases between. This CDR3 comprises 17 residues. The CDR3, as DNA: TGTGCCAGCAGCCCAGTATTGGGAGAAGCTGGGGCCAACGTCCTGACTTTC. Translated, it gives CASSPVLGEAGANVLTF.

The gene calls are TRBV24-1 and TRBJ2-2; 9 bases agree with TRBD2. Looked up from germline, CDR1 is KGHDR and CDR2 is SFDVKD. The V gene end was trimmed by 5 bases and the J gene end by 6 bases; junction bases not matched to a gene: 21. There are 20 residues in the CDR3. Here the CDR3 reads CATSGQAIRSETSGSGELFF. In DNA form, the CDR3 reads TGTGCCACCAGTGGACAGGCTATACGTTCCGAGACTAGCGGATCCGGGGAGCTGTTTTTT.

This clone was counted once. The rearrangement joins TRBV30 to TRBJ1-5; D unresolved. V gave up 3 bases and J gave up 1 base, with 7 bases separating them. Per germline, CDR1 GTSNPN and CDR2 SVGIG (reference sequence). This CDR3 has 13 residues. In nucleotides, the CDR3 is TGTGCCTGGAGCGGAGGGAGCAATCAGCCCCAGCATTTT. This gives the protein CAWSGGSNQPQHF.

The chain has TRBV19 and TRBJ1-4; TRBD1 is a possible D gene (6 bases). Germline CDR1 is LNHDA and CDR2 is SQIVND (reference sequence). The V and J ends lost 4 bases and 8 bases respectively, with 14 bases between them. CDR3 length: 14 residues. The CDR3 here is CASSTKDSLEKLFF. CDR3 DNA sequence: TGTGCCAGTAGTACTAAGGACAGTTTGGAAAAACTGTTTTTT.

This clone was picked up one time. The chain combines TRBV4-2 with TRBJ2-4, with 9 bases identical to TRBD1. The junction had 15 bases not matched to a gene; V was cut back by 6 bases and J by 6 bases. The CDR3 has 17 amino acids. Looked up from germline, CDR1 is LGHNA and CDR2 is YNFKEQ. In DNA, the CDR3 is TGTGCCAGCAGTAGGCGGATGGGACAGGGCGGGGGAAACATTCAGTACTTC. Protein sequence: CASSRRMGQGGGNIQYF.

For the CDR3, the DNA is TGTGCCACCGGAGGGACAGTCAATCAGCCCCAGCATTTT. It yields the protein CATGGTVNQPQHF. The chain combines TRBV24-1 with TRBJ1-5; 7 bases are a match to TRBD1. CDR3 length: 13 residues. J lost 3 bases, V lost 9 bases, and 4 bases had no gene match. The germline gives CDR1 KGHDR, CDR2 SFDVKD.

V and J are TRBV7-9 and TRBJ1-2; D is possibly TRBD1 (6 bases). This CDR3 is built from 13 residues. V gave up 5 bases and J gave up 6 bases, with 13 bases separating them. The germline gives CDR1 SEHNR, CDR2 FQNEAQ (reference sequence). In nucleotides, the CDR3 is TGTGCCAGCAGCCCACCCCGACAGGATGGCTACACCTTC. Amino acid sequence: CASSPPRQDGYTF.

The gene calls are TRBV4-1 and TRBJ2-1; TRBD1 is a possible D gene (6 bases). CDR1 is MGHRA and CDR2 is YSYEKL in the germline V gene. CDR3 length: 17 residues. With 0 bases removed from V and 3 bases from J, the gap between germline ends came to 15 bases. The CDR3, as DNA: TGCGCCAGCAGCCAAGAGAGGAGGACAGCGAGCTACAATGAGCAGTTCTTC. This translates into CASSQERRTASYNEQFF.

This sequence joins TRBV9 and TRBJ1-2; no firm D call. CDR1 SGDLS and CDR2 YYNGEE come from the germline V gene. V dropped 2 bases and J dropped 4 bases, with 15 bases sitting between them. CDR3 length: 15 amino acids. This chain's CDR3 is CASSVSLRSIYGYTF. The CDR3 coding sequence is TGTGCCAGCAGCGTTTCCCTCCGGAGTATCTATGGCTACACCTTC.

The chain has TRBV6-2 or TRBV6-3 and TRBJ1-2; 8 positions match TRBD1. Looked up from germline, CDR1 is MNHEY and CDR2 is SVGEGT. J gave up 1 base and V 4 bases, and 8 bases lay outside the gene matches. This CDR3 has 16 amino acids. CDR3 amino acids: CASSWGATGVNYGYTF. CDR3 in DNA: TGTGCCAGCAGTTGGGGCGCGACAGGGGTTAACTATGGCTACACCTTC.

The chain recombines TRBV27 with TRBJ2-2; no clear D gene. The CDR3 length is 12 residues. Between the trimmed V and J ends, which lost 7 bases and 5 bases, there was a span of 8 bases. The germline CDR1 and CDR2 sequences are MNHEY and SMNVEV (reference sequence). DNA for the CDR3: TGTGCCAGCATTAGTTTGACCGGGGAGCTGTTTTTT. Translated, it gives CASISLTGELFF.

The V call is TRBV24-1, the J call TRBJ2-1; 10 positions match TRBD1. Germline V lookup: CDR1 KGHDR, CDR2 SFDVKD. The junction had 0 bases not matched to a gene; V was cut back by 5 bases and J by 0 bases. The CDR3 is made up of 15 amino acids. CDR3 nucleotides: TGTGCCACCAGTGGGACAGGGGGCTCCTACAATGAGCAGTTCTTC. It translates to CATSGTGGSYNEQFF.

This clone turned up a few times. The chain combines TRBV14 with TRBJ1-1; tentative D call: TRBD1 (5 bases). The CDR3 runs to 15 residues. The germline V gene encodes CDR1 SGHDN and CDR2 FVKESK. V was cut by 0 bases and J by 4 bases, with 12 bases left in between. The CDR3 DNA is TGTGCCAGCAGCCAAGATCTATATGGGGCCACTGAAGCTTTCTTT. It encodes CASSQDLYGATEAFF.

The chain carries TRBV2 and TRBJ2-4; TRBD1 is a possible D gene (5 bases). V dropped 7 bases and J dropped 0 bases, with 10 bases sitting between them. Germline lookup yields CDR1 SNHLY and CDR2 FYNNEI. The CDR3 length is 14 residues. CDR3 sequence reads: CASNDRLAKNIQYF. CDR3 nucleotide sequence: TGTGCCAGCAACGACAGATTAGCCAAAAACATTCAGTACTTC.